Included here is one T cell receptor (beta chain) sequence, with context. No antigen is known for it. The data belong to a study of early stage breast cancer tumors. Germline V gene lookup returns CDR1 KGHSH and CDR2 LQKENI. V was trimmed by 3 bases and J by 6 bases, leaving 12 bases between them. The length of the CDR3 is 13 residues. Whole-study results and caveats: Enriched TCRB sequences shared across patients were mostly commonly generated sequences.

Using immunoSEQ multiplex PCR, the repertoire was profiled, and TCRdb retains in-frame clones only, with some absent. The sample has 25,000 to 35,000 clones; around 50% are singletons. The receptor was isolated from a person aged 50-59 years with breast cancer. The rearrangement uses TRBV18 and TRBJ2-7, with D perhaps given as TRBD1 or TRBD2 (5 bases each). The sequencing input was breast tumor tissue. In DNA form, the CDR3 reads TGTGCCAGCTCACCGGGACGGCCCTCCGAGCAGTACTTC. Its protein product is CASSPGRPSEQYF.